Listed below are T cell receptor beta chains from one sample, sequenced in a study of Ad26.COV2.S vaccination and SARS-CoV-2 variants. Libraries were prepared by immunoSEQ multiplex PCR; TCRdb keeps only in-frame clonotypes and omits some of them. The sample contains about 410,000 clones, over 80% of which appear only once. Sequencing used peripheral blood, obtained in a trial of Ad26.COV2.S vaccine versus placebo. The receptor source for this set is a person aged 18-60 years who received the Ad26.COV2.S COVID-19 vaccine or a placebo. CDR3s include the opening cysteine and the closing phenylalanine or tryptophan. The D gene is left open where the match is weak. Clone size, where shown, is once, few, many, or a class for clones that have expanded.

v_gene	d_gene	j_gene	abundance	CDR3nt	CDR3aa
TRBV6-6	NA	TRBJ1-4	NA	TGTGCCAGCAGTGGGGGGGGCAGTTGGTTACATGAAAAACTGTTTTTT	CASSGGGSWLHEKLFF
TRBV9	NA	TRBJ1-2	NA	TGTGCCAGCAGCGTCACCGCAGGGTTCGATGGCTACACCTTC	CASSVTAGFDGYTF
TRBV4-3	NA	TRBJ1-1	NA	TGCGCCAGCAGCCAAGAAGGACAAACGAACACTGAAGCTTTCTTT	CASSQEGQTNTEAFF
TRBV5-4	NA	TRBJ1-2	once	TGTGCCAGCAGCTTGGGGGGCATCATTAACTATGGCTACACCTTC	CASSLGGIINYGYTF
TRBV4-3	NA	TRBJ2-5	NA	TGCGCCAGCAGCCACAACTCCGGGGTCCAAGAGACCCAGTACTTC	CASSHNSGVQETQYF
TRBV9	TRBD1	TRBJ2-2	NA	TGTGCCAGCAGCGTATATGACAGGGCAAACACCGGGGAGCTGTTTTTT	CASSVYDRANTGELFF
TRBV5-1	TRBD2	TRBJ2-3	NA	TGCGCCAGCAGTAGGGAGGGTCTCACAGATACGCAGTATTTT	CASSREGLTDTQYF
TRBV2	NA	TRBJ1-1	NA	TGTGCCAGCAGTGTACAGGGGAACACTGAAGCTTTCTTT	CASSVQGNTEAFF
TRBV10-2	NA	TRBJ1-2	NA	TGCGCCAGCAGTGAACACTCGGCGGGGAACTATGGCTACACCTTC	CASSEHSAGNYGYTF
TRBV6-5	NA	TRBJ2-5	NA	TGTGCCAGCAGCAGAGGGGGTCCTCAAGAGACCCAGTACTTC	CASSRGGPQETQYF
TRBV7-8	NA	TRBJ2-2	NA	TGTGCCAGCAGCTTTCAAGGGACCGGGGAGCTGTTTTTT	CASSFQGTGELFF
TRBV3-1/TRBV3-2	NA	TRBJ2-3	once	TGTGCCAGCAGCCAAGGACAGGTCACAGATACGCAGTATTTT	CASSQGQVTDTQYF
TRBV10-1	TRBD1	TRBJ2-5	NA	TGCGCCACCCAAGGGACAGGGACGGAGACCCAGTACTTC	CATQGTGTETQYF
TRBV4-3	TRBD1	TRBJ1-1	NA	TGCGCCAGCAGCCAAGCACCCGGGACAGGGGGCACTGAAGCTTTCTTT	CASSQAPGTGGTEAFF
TRBV6-7	NA	TRBJ2-7	NA	TGTGCCAGCAGTTACTCGAGGGCAGGGGTGTACTTC	CASSYSRAGVYF
TRBV4-3	NA	TRBJ2-3	NA	TGCGCCAGCAGCCAAGAGAAGGGACTTTACACAGATACGCAGTATTTT	CASSQEKGLYTDTQYF
TRBV7-2	TRBD1	TRBJ2-4	NA	TGTGCCAGCAGCCCGGACAGGGGCAAAAACATTCAGTACTTC	CASSPDRGKNIQYF
TRBV7-9	NA	TRBJ1-1	few	TGTGCCAGCAGCTTAGTCAGTACGAACACTGAAGCTTTCTTT	CASSLVSTNTEAFF
TRBV7-2	TRBD1	TRBJ1-1	NA	TGTGCCAGCAGCTTATGGGGACAGGGGAACACTGAAGCTTTCTTT	CASSLWGQGNTEAFF
TRBV25-1	TRBD1	TRBJ1-6	NA	TGTGCCAGCAGTGAATATAAGGGGGCAGGATCACCCCTCCACTTT	CASSEYKGAGSPLHF
TRBV27	TRBD1	TRBJ2-7	NA	TGTGCCAGCAGATCAGGGGGGACAGGGGCCTACGAGCAGTACTTC	CASRSGGTGAYEQYF
TRBV18	NA	TRBJ2-2	NA	TGTGCCAGCTCACCACCACAGAGCCTTACCGGGGAGCTGTTTTTT	CASSPPQSLTGELFF
TRBV10-3	NA	TRBJ1-1	NA	TGTGCCATCAGTGCGCTGGTCAACACTGAAGCTTTCTTT	CAISALVNTEAFF
TRBV5-5	NA	TRBJ1-6	NA	TGTGCCAGCAGCCTTAGGGGGACGGTCGATAATTCACCCCTCCACTTT	CASSLRGTVDNSPLHF
TRBV11-2	NA	TRBJ2-7	NA	TGTGCCAGCAGCTTAGGGGTAAGTTCCTACGAGCAGTACTTC	CASSLGVSSYEQYF
TRBV6-2/TRBV6-3	TRBD1	TRBJ1-1	NA	TGTGCCAGCAGTCGCAACGGACAGGATATGAACACTGAAGCTTTCTTT	CASSRNGQDMNTEAFF
TRBV5-8	NA	TRBJ1-2	once	TGTGCCAGCAGCTTAGGGACCTTCCGCGGATATGGCTACACCTTC	CASSLGTFRGYGYTF
TRBV2	NA	TRBJ1-2	NA	TGTGCCAGCAGTGTGGACAACAACTATGGCTACACCTTC	CASSVDNNYGYTF